Detailed here is one TCR beta chain. TCRbeta library construction was performed incorporating unique molecular identifiers. TCRdb re-analysed the PCR reads in MiXCR, keeping a single row per CDR3 protein. The data contain a few hundred thousand distinct CDR3 sequences, around 16% of them singletons. The data derive from a study of T-cell reconstitution after alpha-beta-depleted transplantation in children. Germline loops: CDR1 MGHRA, CDR2 YSYEKL. With 5 bases clipped from V and 1 base from J, the junction kept 15 bases outside the gene matches. The CDR3 covers 18 residues. The clonotype comes from a boy in the first two years of life who had a stem cell transplant for Wiskott-Aldrich syndrome, so the T cells may come from the graft donor. V gene TRBV4-1 combines with J gene TRBJ2-5, with TRBD2 matching over 8 bases. Sample: PBMCs, mostly from graft donor cells, taken 360 days after TCRalphabeta/CD19-depleted stem cell transplant. The CDR3 DNA is TGCGCCAGCAGCGGGACGGGGGGGGGCCCCCTAATCCAAGAGACCCAGTACTTC. Translated, it gives CASSGTGGGPLIQETQYF.